This T cell receptor (beta chain) comes out of a study of T-cell reconstitution after alpha-beta-depleted transplantation in children. This clonotype was picked up many times. Using unique molecular identifiers, the investigators prepared the TCRbeta library. TCRdb processed the PCR reads anew with MiXCR; each CDR3 protein has one entry. This sample has 150,000 to 200,000 distinct CDR3 sequences, with around 7% found just once. CDR1 is DFQATT and CDR2 is SNEGSKA in the germline V gene (reference sequence). CDR3 length: 13 residues. Trimming removed 5 bases from V and 10 bases from J; junction bases left unmatched: 6.

This clonotype was sampled from a human donor who donated a stem cell graft to a child with Wiskott-Aldrich syndrome. Material: PBMCs from the stem cell graft donor, obtained from the stem cell graft. The chain recombines TRBV20-1 with TRBJ1-6, with 9 bases fitting TRBD1. The CDR3 spells CSAAGQGGSPLHF. The CDR3 nucleotides read TGCAGTGCTGCGGGACAGGGAGGATCACCCCTCCACTTT.